At least ten counts were recorded for the clone carrying this TCR beta chain. These data originate in a study of T cells in Graves' hyperthyroidism and ophthalmopathy. This CDR3 contains 16 residues. V dropped 2 bases and J dropped 7; count of bases not matched to a gene: 11. Germline V gene data show CDR1 as PRHDT and CDR2 as FYEKMQ (reference sequence). Researchers took RNA transcripts and amplified the TCR beta CDR3 regions from them. Initially, a first-round RT-PCR of the TCR CDR3 employed the HTBI primer set. TCRdb independently ran MiXCR on the multiplex PCR reads; one entry per CDR3 protein. The sample lists 500,000 or so distinct CDR3 sequences; about 16% were seen once.

The clonotype was recovered from a woman aged 30 to 39 with Graves' ophthalmopathy. The sequenced material came from blood. The genes are TRBV13 and TRBJ1-5; TRBD1 agrees at 7 bases. CDR3 nucleotide sequence: TGTGCCAGCAGCTTAAAAGGGAGGGGGCTAAGACAGCCCCAGCATTTT. This gives the protein CASSLKGRGLRQPQHF.